The 26 T cell receptor beta chains below all came from one sample that was sequenced in a study of neurological immune-mediated disorders. TCRdb independently ran MiXCR on the 5' RACE reads; one entry per CDR3 protein. The table records tens of thousands of distinct CDR3 sequences, around 3.6% of them present only once. Source material: PBMCs. All receptors come from a woman aged 30 to 39 with multiple sclerosis.

J is TRBJ2-3 and V is TRBV11-2, with D possibly called TRBD1 or TRBD2 (6 bases each). This CDR3 has 15 residues. Trimming stripped 7 bases from V and 2 bases from J, with 16 bases between. Germline CDR1 reads SGHAT; CDR2 reads FQNNGV. This CDR3 reads CASISPGALTDTQYF. CDR3 in DNA: TGTGCCAGCATCAGCCCGGGGGCCCTCACAGATACGCAGTATTTT.

At least ten counts were recorded for this clonotype. This chain joins TRBV5-1 and TRBJ2-1, with 8 bases matching TRBD1. J gave up 2 bases and V 3 bases, and 4 bases lay outside the gene matches. From germline, CDR1 is SGHRS and CDR2 YFSETQ. The CDR3 totals 15 residues. The CDR3 here is CASSSLRGPYNEQFF. CDR3 bases: TGCGCCAGCAGCTCCCTCAGGGGGCCCTACAATGAGCAGTTCTTC. The variable domain in full, completed from reference TRBV5-1 and TRBJ2-1, reads KAGVTQTPRYLIKTRGQQVTLSCSPISGHRSVSWYQQTPGQGLQFLFEYFSETQRNKGNFPGRFSGRQFSNSRSEMNVSTLELGDSALYLCASSSLRGPYNEQFFGPGTRLTVL.

This clonotype was observed many times. This chain uses TRBV20-1 with TRBJ2-4, with TRBD2 matching 9 bases. Trimming at V came to 0 bases and at J to 11 bases, leaving 5 bases not matched to a gene. The CDR3 runs 13 residues. The germline V gene encodes CDR1 DFQATT and CDR2 SNEGSKA (reference sequence). The CDR3 is CSARDTLAGLQYF. The CDR3 DNA is TGCAGTGCTAGAGATACCCTAGCGGGGCTTCAGTACTTC.

There are many counts of this clonotype. The chain has TRBV4-1 and TRBJ2-1, with a tentative D call TRBD1 (5 bases). There are 16 residues in the CDR3. Trimming cost V 1 base and J 9 bases, with 19 bases left between them. Germline V gene sequence: CDR1 MGHRA, CDR2 YSYEKL. Here the CDR3 reads CASSQVTGENLGEQFF. The CDR3 DNA sequence: TGCGCCAGCAGCCAAGTAACAGGAGAGAACCTCGGTGAGCAGTTCTTC.

This clonotype was counted ten times or more. The J gene is TRBJ2-5, the V gene TRBV5-1; no reliable D call. The CDR3 runs to 14 residues. The germline V gene has CDR1 SGHRS and CDR2 YFSETQ. V shed 1 base and J shed 2 bases, with 9 bases lying between them. The CDR3 DNA reads as TGCGCCAGCAGCTTGCTAAGTGCTCAAGAGACCCAGTACTTC. It encodes CASSLLSAQETQYF.

This clonotype has ten or more counts. This sequence joins TRBV20-1 and TRBJ2-3; 14 bases map to TRBD2. J gave up 6 bases and V 3 bases, and 8 bases lay outside the gene matches. The germline gives CDR1 DFQATT, CDR2 SNEGSKA (reference sequence). This CDR3 is built from 16 residues. The CDR3 nucleotides read TGCAGTGCTAGCTCCGGACTAGCGGGGGGCTTCGATACGCAGTATTTT. Amino acids: CSASSGLAGGFDTQYF.

This clonotype appeared many times. V usage is TRBV12-3 or TRBV12-4 and J usage is TRBJ2-7, with TRBD2 identical over 9 bases. CDR3 length equals 14 residues. With V trimmed by 6 bases and J by 3 bases, 6 bases remained unmatched. The DNA of the CDR3 is TGTGCCAGCAGCCCTAGCGGGGCCCACTACGAGCAGTACTTC. This translates into CASSPSGAHYEQYF.

This chain uses TRBV29-1 with TRBJ1-2; D is ambiguous. This CDR3 comprises 13 residues. Trimming removed 0 bases from V and 5 bases from J, with 10 bases in between. Per germline, CDR1 SQVTM and CDR2 ANQGSEA. As DNA, the CDR3 is TGCAGCGTTGAAGAGGGGAAATTATATGGCTACACCTTC. Protein: CSVEEGKLYGYTF.

J is TRBJ2-3 and V is TRBV9; unclear D gene. The CDR3 runs 15 residues. Trimming took off 0 bases at V and 2 bases at J, with 10 bases between the two ends. From germline, CDR1 is SGDLS and CDR2 YYNGEE. The CDR3 sequence: CASSVAGRTTDTQYF. The CDR3 nucleotides read TGTGCCAGCAGCGTAGCCGGCAGAACCACAGATACGCAGTATTTT. Variable domain in full (rest from reference TRBV9 and TRBJ2-3): DSGVTQTPKHLITATGQRVTLRCSPRSGDLSVYWYQQSLDQGLQFLIQYYNGEERAKGNILERFSAQQFPDLHSELNLSSLELGDSALYFCASSVAGRTTDTQYFGPGTRLTVL.

This clonotype appeared many times. This rearrangement joins TRBV5-4 to TRBJ1-5, with 8 nucleotides matching TRBD1. This CDR3 is 13 amino acids long. Germline V gene sequence: CDR1 SGHNT, CDR2 YYREEE (reference sequence). V lost 1 base to trimming and J lost 10 bases; unmatched junction nucleotides: 4. CDR3 region: CASSLSGGGPQHF. The CDR3 bases are TGTGCCAGCAGCTTGTCAGGGGGCGGCCCCCAGCATTTT.

As regards this clonotype: Germline is not matched at one junction end, which may reflect a read error. V usage is TRBV18 and J usage is TRBJ1-5; perhaps TRBD1 as D (6 bases). The CDR3 is made up of 15 amino acids. Germline V CDR1 and CDR2: KGHSH, LQKENI. The CDR3 here is CASSRETGPNQPQNF. The CDR3 DNA sequence: TGTGCCAGCTCACGGGAGACAGGTCCAAATCAGCCCCAGAATTTT.

V and J are TRBV5-6 and TRBJ2-7; D possibly corresponds to TRBD2 (5 bases). There are 12 residues in the CDR3. Deletions cut 3 bases from V and 12 bases from J, with 16 bases between. The germline gives CDR1 SGHDT, CDR2 YYEEEE. The CDR3 is CASSWITREPYF. In DNA, the CDR3 is TGTGCCAGCAGCTGGATTACTAGAGAACCGTACTTC.

This clonotype has ten or more counts. V and J are TRBV20-1 and TRBJ2-7, with 9 positions matching TRBD1. The length of the CDR3 is 13 residues. Germline V gives CDR1 DFQATT, CDR2 SNEGSKA (reference sequence). Trimming took 4 bases from V and 3 from J; bases not matched to a gene: 4. The CDR3 sequence: CSATGQGFYEQYF. For the CDR3, the DNA is TGCAGTGCTACGGGACAGGGATTCTACGAGCAGTACTTC.

This clonotype was detected many times. The rearrangement links TRBV5-1 to TRBJ1-2; TRBD1 aligns across 12 bases. Per the germline V gene, CDR1 is SGHRS and CDR2 is YFSETQ. The CDR3 has 17 amino acids. Unmatched junction bases numbered 6, after V lost 1 base and J lost 2 bases. The CDR3 DNA is TGCGCCAGCAGCTTGCGAGGGACAGGGGGCAAGAACTATGGCTACACCTTC. It yields the protein CASSLRGTGGKNYGYTF.

This clonotype has ten or more counts. At one end the junction does not follow the germline gene, possibly because of a read error. This sequence joins TRBV28 and TRBJ2-1; D ambiguous. The CDR3 spans 14 residues. The V gene's germline CDR1 is MDHEN and CDR2 SYDVKM. Written as DNA, the CDR3 is TGTGCCAGTAGTTCTCCGGACGGAGTTGGAGAGCAGTTCTTC. Translation gives CASSSPDGVGEQFF. Full variable domain (rest looked up from reference TRBV28 and TRBJ2-1): DVKVTQSSRYLVKRTGEKVFLECVQDMDHENMFWYRQDPGLGLRLIYFSYDVKMKEKGDIPEGYSVSREKKERFSLILESASTNQTSMYLCASSSPDGVGEQFFGPGTRLTVL.

This clonotype was observed at least ten times. The chain employs TRBV10-3 and TRBJ1-1; 8 positions agree with TRBD1. Losses at the gene ends were 7 bases for V and 1 base for J; bases not matched to a gene: 11. The CDR3 is made up of 16 amino acids. Germline V lookup: CDR1 ENHRY, CDR2 SYGVKD. DNA of the CDR3: TGTGCCATCAAGACAGACAGGGGAGGGCGGAACACTGAAGCTTTCTTT. Protein product: CAIKTDRGGRNTEAFF.

Ten or more counts support this clonotype. V and J are TRBV5-1 and TRBJ2-3, with a tentative D call TRBD2 (5 bases). Germline CDR1 reads SGHRS; CDR2 reads YFSETQ. The CDR3 spans 16 residues. V lost 4 bases and J 2 bases, leaving 17 bases between the germline ends. CDR3: CASSPRGVGSTDTQYF. CDR3 nucleotide sequence: TGCGCCAGCAGCCCTCGGGGAGTGGGGTCCACAGATACGCAGTATTTT. The full variable domain, completed using reference TRBV5-1 and TRBJ2-3, is KAGVTQTPRYLIKTRGQQVTLSCSPISGHRSVSWYQQTPGQGLQFLFEYFSETQRNKGNFPGRFSGRQFSNSRSEMNVSTLELGDSALYLCASSPRGVGSTDTQYFGPGTRLTVL.

This clonotype has a count of ten or more. The chain has TRBV4-3 and TRBJ2-4, with D perhaps TRBD1 or TRBD2 (6 bases each). Germline assignment: CDR1 LGHNA and CDR2 YSLEER. The CDR3 loop spans 16 amino acids. V lost 1 base to trimming and J lost 5 bases, with 15 bases between them. CDR3 residues: CASSQGAGGLQNIQYF. The CDR3 DNA reads TGCGCCAGCAGCCAAGGAGCCGGGGGCCTACAAAACATTCAGTACTTC.

This chain connects TRBV5-1 to TRBJ2-1; TRBD1 agrees at 7 bases. Germline loops: CDR1 SGHRS, CDR2 YFSETQ. Losses at the gene ends were 2 bases for V and 7 bases for J; bases not matched to a gene: 3. CDR3 length equals 13 residues. CDR3 in amino acids: CASSFTGQNEQFF. The CDR3 DNA follows: TGCGCCAGCAGCTTCACGGGACAGAATGAGCAGTTCTTC.

The table lists this clonotype with many counts. This chain joins TRBV20-1 and TRBJ2-7; the match to TRBD1 covers 8 bases. Per the germline V gene, CDR1 is DFQATT and CDR2 is SNEGSKA (reference sequence). V lost 1 base to trimming and J lost 6 bases; unmatched junction nucleotides: 11. This CDR3 spans 15 amino acids. CDR3: CSARGNPGQAGEQYF. The CDR3 DNA follows: TGCAGTGCTAGAGGGAACCCGGGACAGGCTGGCGAGCAGTACTTC.

This clonotype was recorded many times. The chain combines TRBV20-1 with TRBJ2-3; a possible D gene is TRBD1 (6 bases). Per the germline V gene, CDR1 is DFQATT and CDR2 is SNEGSKA (reference sequence). The CDR3 has 13 amino acids. Trimming cost V 4 bases and J 4 bases, with 12 bases left between them. The CDR3: CSANDRYPDTQYF. The CDR3 DNA follows: TGCAGTGCTAATGACAGGTACCCAGATACGCAGTATTTT.

This clonotype was detected many times. The chain joins TRBV25-1 to TRBJ2-3; D is perhaps TRBD1 or TRBD2 (6 bases each). V lost 1 base, J lost 1 base, and 12 bases lay in between. The germline V gene has CDR1 MGHDK and CDR2 SYGVNS. The CDR3 sequence is 16 residues long. Here the CDR3 reads CASSEFVGGRTDTQYF. The CDR3 DNA sequence: TGTGCCAGCAGTGAATTTGTCGGGGGCCGCACAGATACGCAGTATTTT.

This clonotype was observed at least ten times. The rearrangement uses TRBV4-1 and TRBJ1-4, with TRBD1 identical over 7 bases. The CDR3 length is 15 residues. The V and J ends lost 4 bases and 4 bases, in that order; junction bases with no gene match: 6. The germline V gene has CDR1 MGHRA and CDR2 YSYEKL. The CDR3: CASSRQGTRNEKLFF. In nucleotides, the CDR3 is TGCGCCAGCAGCCGACAGGGTACACGTAATGAAAAACTGTTTTTT.

This clonotype was counted between two and nine times. The rearrangement links TRBV6-5 to TRBJ2-7, with 11 positions matching TRBD2. Trimming cost V 4 bases and J 3 bases; bases outside gene matches: 2. The germline V gene has CDR1 MNHEY and CDR2 SVGAGI. This CDR3 has 14 amino acids. The CDR3 DNA sequence: TGTGCCAGCAGTTCCACTAGCGGGGGCTACGAGCAGTACTTC. This codes for CASSSTSGGYEQYF.

A word on this clonotype: A single base separates this from a much larger clone, so it may be a read error. The conserved phenylalanine or tryptophan normally closing the CDR3 is absent here, so this likely arose from a read error. The chain joins TRBV28 to TRBJ2-7, with 10 bases aligning to TRBD2. V gave up 7 bases and J gave up 7 bases; unmatched junction bases: 13. This CDR3 has 15 amino acids. Germline CDR1 is MDHEN and CDR2 is SYDVKM. CDR3 protein: CASNGLAEVSEEQYC. The DNA for the CDR3 is TGTGCCAGCAACGGACTAGCGGAAGTGTCAGAAGAGCAGTACTGC.

This clonotype was recorded many times. This chain uses TRBV18 with TRBJ2-3, with D perhaps TRBD2 (5 bases). The CDR3 consists of 14 residues. The ends were cut back, 4 bases at V and 4 bases at J, with 12 bases in the middle. Germline CDR1 reads KGHSH; CDR2 reads LQKENI. CDR3 sequence (DNA): TGTGCCAGCTCACAAACTTACGGGGCAGATACGCAGTATTTT. Its translation is CASSQTYGADTQYF.